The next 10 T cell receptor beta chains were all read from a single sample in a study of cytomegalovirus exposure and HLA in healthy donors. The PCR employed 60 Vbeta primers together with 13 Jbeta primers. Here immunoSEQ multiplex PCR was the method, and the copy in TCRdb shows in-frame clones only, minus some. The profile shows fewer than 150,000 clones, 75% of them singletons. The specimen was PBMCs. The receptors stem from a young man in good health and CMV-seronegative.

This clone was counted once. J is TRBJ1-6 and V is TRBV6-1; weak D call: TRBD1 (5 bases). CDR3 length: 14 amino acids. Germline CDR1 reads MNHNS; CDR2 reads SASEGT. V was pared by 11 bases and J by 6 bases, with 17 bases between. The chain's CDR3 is CAARAWGGNSPLHF. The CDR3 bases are TGTGCCGCCAGGGCCTGGGGCGGTAATTCACCCCTCCACTTT.

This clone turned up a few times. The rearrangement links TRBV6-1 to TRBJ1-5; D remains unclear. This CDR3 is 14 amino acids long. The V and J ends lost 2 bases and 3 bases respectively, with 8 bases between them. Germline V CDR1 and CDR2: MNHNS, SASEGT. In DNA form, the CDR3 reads TGTGCCAGCAGTGAACGGAGGACCAATCAGCCCCAGCATTTT. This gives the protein CASSERRTNQPQHF.

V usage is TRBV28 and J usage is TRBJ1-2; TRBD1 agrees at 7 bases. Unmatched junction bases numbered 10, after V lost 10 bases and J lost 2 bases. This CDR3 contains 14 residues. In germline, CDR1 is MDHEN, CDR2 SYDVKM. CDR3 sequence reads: CATALEQGNYGYTF. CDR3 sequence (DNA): TGTGCCACCGCTCTAGAACAGGGGAACTATGGCTACACCTTC.

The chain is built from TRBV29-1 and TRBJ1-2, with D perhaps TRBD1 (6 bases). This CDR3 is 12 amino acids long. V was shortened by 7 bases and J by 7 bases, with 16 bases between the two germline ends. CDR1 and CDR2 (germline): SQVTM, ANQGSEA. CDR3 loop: CSATQGRGGYTF. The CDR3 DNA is TGCAGCGCGACACAGGGAAGGGGTGGCTACACCTTC.

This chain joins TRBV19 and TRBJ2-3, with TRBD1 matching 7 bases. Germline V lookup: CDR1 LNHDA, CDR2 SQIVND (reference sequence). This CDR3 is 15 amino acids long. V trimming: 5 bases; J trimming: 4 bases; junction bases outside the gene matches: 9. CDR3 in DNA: TGTGCCAGTAGTCAGAGACAGGGTCTTTCAGATACGCAGTATTTT. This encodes CASSQRQGLSDTQYF.

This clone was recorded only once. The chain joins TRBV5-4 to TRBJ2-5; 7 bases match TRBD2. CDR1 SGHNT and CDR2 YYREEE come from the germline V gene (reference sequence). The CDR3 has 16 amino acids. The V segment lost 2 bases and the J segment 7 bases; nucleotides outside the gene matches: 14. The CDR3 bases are TGTGCCAGCAGCTTTGGACTCAGCGGGGCCGGGGGGACCCAGTACTTC. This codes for CASSFGLSGAGGTQYF.

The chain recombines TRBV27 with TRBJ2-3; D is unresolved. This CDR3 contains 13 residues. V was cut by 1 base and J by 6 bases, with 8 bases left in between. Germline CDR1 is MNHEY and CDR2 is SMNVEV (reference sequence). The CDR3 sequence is CASSLYYGDTQYF. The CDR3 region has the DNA TGTGCCAGCAGTTTATACTATGGCGATACGCAGTATTTT.

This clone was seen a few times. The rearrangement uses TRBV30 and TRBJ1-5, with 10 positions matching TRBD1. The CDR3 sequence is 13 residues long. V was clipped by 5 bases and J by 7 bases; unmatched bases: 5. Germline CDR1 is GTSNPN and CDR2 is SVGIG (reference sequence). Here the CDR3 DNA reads TGTGCCTGGGCAGGGACAGGGGACCAGCCCCAGCATTTT. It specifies CAWAGTGDQPQHF.

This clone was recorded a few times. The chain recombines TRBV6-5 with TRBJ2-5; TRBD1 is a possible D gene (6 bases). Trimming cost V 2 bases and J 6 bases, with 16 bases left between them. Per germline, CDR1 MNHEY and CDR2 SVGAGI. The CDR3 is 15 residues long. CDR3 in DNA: TGTGCCAGCAGTTACGGGCAGGGGCGCGCTCAGACCCAGTACTTC. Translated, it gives CASSYGQGRAQTQYF.

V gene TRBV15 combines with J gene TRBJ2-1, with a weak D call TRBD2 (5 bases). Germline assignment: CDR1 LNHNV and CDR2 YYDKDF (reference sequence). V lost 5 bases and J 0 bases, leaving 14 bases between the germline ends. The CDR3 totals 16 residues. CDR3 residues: CATSGPSGSSYNEQFF. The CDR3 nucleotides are TGTGCCACCAGCGGTCCGAGCGGAAGCTCCTACAATGAGCAGTTCTTC.